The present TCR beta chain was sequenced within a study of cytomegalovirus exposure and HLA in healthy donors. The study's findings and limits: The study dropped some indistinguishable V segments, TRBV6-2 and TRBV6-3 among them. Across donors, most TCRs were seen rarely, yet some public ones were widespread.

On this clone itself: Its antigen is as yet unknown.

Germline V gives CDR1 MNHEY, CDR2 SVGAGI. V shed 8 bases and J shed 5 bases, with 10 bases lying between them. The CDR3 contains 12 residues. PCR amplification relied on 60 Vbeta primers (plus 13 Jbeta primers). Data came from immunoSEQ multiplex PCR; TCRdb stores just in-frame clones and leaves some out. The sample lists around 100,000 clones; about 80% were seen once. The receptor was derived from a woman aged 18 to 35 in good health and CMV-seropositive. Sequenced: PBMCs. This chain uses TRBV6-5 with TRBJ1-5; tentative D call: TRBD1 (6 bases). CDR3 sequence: CASHRQDQPQHF. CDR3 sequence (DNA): TGTGCCAGCCACCGACAGGATCAGCCCCAGCATTTT.